These 15 T cell receptor beta chains share one sample of origin, sequenced in a study of blood T cells in healthy people across ages. A J-beta primer mix and a sample-barcoded 5' primer were used in a second PCR of about 7 to 12 cycles. Via MiXCR, TCRdb re-called the 5' RACE reads, giving one row per CDR3 protein. The sample yields around 1.5 million distinct CDR3 sequences, around 42% seen once. Material for sequencing was blood. Receptors originate from a woman in her late teens or twenties in good health.

The chain recombines TRBV10-2 with TRBJ2-7; TRBD2 agrees at 8 bases. After removal of 5 bases from V and 2 bases from J, the junction contained 11 bases not matched to a gene. Germline lookup yields CDR1 WSHSY and CDR2 SAAADI. The length of the CDR3 is 16 residues. DNA for the CDR3: TGCGCCAGCAGTATCATAGCGGGGAGGGTCCCCTACGAGCAGTACTTC. Protein sequence: CASSIIAGRVPYEQYF.

This clonotype showed up just once. In DNA, the CDR3 is TGTGCCAGCAGCCTGGGACAGGGGCCGAACACCGGGGAGCTGTTTTTT. This translates into CASSLGQGPNTGELFF. This chain connects TRBV7-7 to TRBJ2-2; TRBD1 matches at 10 bases. CDR1 and CDR2 from the germline V gene are SSHAT and FNYEAQ (reference sequence). The CDR3 is made up of 16 amino acids. Trimming removed 5 bases from V and 0 bases from J; junction bases left unmatched: 3.

On this clonotype itself: Sequence at one end of the junction differs from germline and may be a read error. The V and J genes are TRBV7-8 and TRBJ2-1; tentatively, D is TRBD1 (5 bases). This CDR3 contains 17 residues. Germline CDR1 is SGHVS and CDR2 is FQNEAQ. Written as DNA, the CDR3 is TGTGCCGGCAGCTTAAGGGCAGGGCGGATAGATTACAATGAGCAGTTCTTC. It is translated as CAGSLRAGRIDYNEQFF.

V gene TRBV20-1 combines with J gene TRBJ2-7; D might be TRBD1 (6 bases). Germline CDR1 DFQATT, CDR2 SNEGSKA (reference sequence). V lost 6 bases and J lost 4, with 22 bases in between. CDR3 size: 15 residues. The CDR3, as DNA: TGCAGTGCCCAGAAACTCTGGCAGGGGCTGTACGAGCAGTACTTC. This codes for CSAQKLWQGLYEQYF.

Comment on this clonotype: Relative to the germline gene, one junction end is altered; a read error may explain this. The genes are TRBV27 and TRBJ1-1; 7 positions match TRBD1. CDR3 size: 13 residues. Germline CDR1 reads MNHEY; CDR2 reads SMNVEV (reference sequence). The DNA of the CDR3 is TGTGCCAACAGTTTAGACAGGGACACTGAAGCTTTCTTT. It translates to CANSLDRDTEAFF.

The chain links TRBV6-2 or TRBV6-3 to TRBJ1-6; no clear D gene. This CDR3 is built from 14 residues. V gave up 4 bases and J gave up 8 bases, with 12 bases separating them. CDR1 MNHEY and CDR2 SVGEGT come from the germline V gene. The CDR3 sequence is CASSSFSWDSPLHF. CDR3 bases: TGTGCCAGCAGTTCGTTCTCCTGGGATTCACCCCTCCACTTT.

This clonotype was picked up a small number of times. V usage is TRBV7-2 and J usage is TRBJ1-2, with D possibly matching TRBD1 (5 bases). The germline V gene has CDR1 SGHTA and CDR2 FQGNSA. This CDR3 contains 14 residues. Trimming shortened V by 10 bases and J by 2 bases, and 17 bases separated the two germline ends. CDR3: CATEERGRNYGYTF. The CDR3, as DNA: TGTGCCACCGAAGAAAGGGGTAGGAACTATGGCTACACCTTC.

This clonotype was seen a few times. The chain couples TRBV10-3 to TRBJ1-5, with D possibly TRBD1 on 5 matching bases. Per germline, CDR1 ENHRY and CDR2 SYGVKD. The CDR3 is made up of 13 amino acids. Deletions cut 5 bases from V and 6 bases from J, with 11 bases between. The CDR3 loop reads CAISLGETQPQHF. The CDR3 bases are TGTGCCATCAGTCTAGGGGAAACTCAGCCCCAGCATTTT.

This clonotype occurred a few times. V is TRBV27 and J is TRBJ2-3; possibly TRBD1 for D (5 bases). V lost 4 bases and J lost 0, with 14 bases in between. Per germline, CDR1 MNHEY and CDR2 SMNVEV (reference sequence). The CDR3 covers 16 residues. The CDR3 protein is CASSSLGVPSTDTQYF. As DNA, the CDR3 is TGTGCCAGCAGTTCGTTAGGGGTTCCTAGCACAGATACGCAGTATTTT.

The genes are TRBV5-1 and TRBJ2-1; maybe TRBD1 (6 bases). This CDR3 is built from 16 residues. The V end lost 2 bases, the J end lost 5 bases, and 17 bases lay between the germline ends. Germline CDR1 is SGHRS and CDR2 is YFSETQ. The CDR3 sequence: CASSFRAPTGNNEQFF. CDR3 in DNA: TGCGCCAGCAGCTTTAGGGCCCCAACAGGGAACAATGAGCAGTTCTTC.

This clonotype was observed once. The chain combines TRBV6-5 with TRBJ2-5, with D uncertain. The J call may be incorrect, as the DNA end agrees better with TRBJ2-7. The CDR3 loop spans 16 amino acids. Germline CDR1 reads MNHEY; CDR2 reads SVGAGI. The CDR3 loop reads CASSPSRHAIFHEQYF. The CDR3 DNA reads TGTGCCAGCAGTCCCTCCCGACACGCAATCTTCCACGAGCAGTACTTC.

V gene TRBV7-7 combines with J gene TRBJ2-3; D assignment may be TRBD1 or TRBD2 (7 bases each). V lost 4 bases, J lost 8 bases, and 19 bases lay in between. Germline V gene lookup returns CDR1 SSHAT and CDR2 FNYEAQ (reference sequence). The CDR3 is 15 residues long. Written as DNA, the CDR3 is TGTGCCAGCAGCTCCACCCCATCAGGGGGGGGTACGCAGTATTTT. Translation: CASSSTPSGGGTQYF.

CDR3 sequence (DNA): TGCAGTGCTAGGATACCGACTGAAGAGACCCAGTACTTC. Protein sequence: CSARIPTEETQYF. The chain recombines TRBV20-1 with TRBJ2-5; D remains ambiguous. The ends were cut back, 3 bases at V and 3 bases at J, with 11 bases in the middle. In germline, CDR1 is DFQATT, CDR2 SNEGSKA (reference sequence). The CDR3 is made up of 13 amino acids.

The V call is TRBV7-9, the J call TRBJ2-7, with TRBD2 identical over 7 bases. The germline V gene has CDR1 SEHNR and CDR2 FQNEAQ (reference sequence). This CDR3 region has 15 residues. The J segment lost 2 bases and the V segment lost 5 bases, leaving 9 bases of the junction unmatched. In nucleotides, the CDR3 is TGTGCCAGCAGCCCCCTCGGGGGGAGCCCCTACGAGCAGTACTTC. Protein sequence: CASSPLGGSPYEQYF.

The CDR3, as DNA: TGCAGTGCTAGAGATTGGGGACAGGCGGGAAAACTGTTTTTT. It translates to CSARDWGQAGKLFF. This sequence joins TRBV20-1 and TRBJ1-4; TRBD1 matches 8 bases. The CDR3 contains 14 residues. CDR1 is DFQATT and CDR2 is SNEGSKA in the germline V gene (reference sequence). With 0 bases clipped from V and 10 bases from J, the junction kept 7 bases outside the gene matches.